The clone carrying this T cell receptor (beta chain) was observed many times. Then a second PCR, running about 6 to 12 cycles, was carried out with a sample-barcoded 5' primer and a J-beta primer mix. TCRdb reanalysed the 5' RACE reads using MiXCR and keeps one entry per CDR3 protein. The sample carries 600,000 to 800,000 distinct CDR3 sequences, roughly 21% recorded once. The data were taken from a study of blood T cells in healthy people across ages. V was trimmed by 4 bases and J by 1 base, leaving 7 bases between them. The CDR3 sequence is 12 residues long. Germline values: CDR1 SQVTM, CDR2 ANQGSEA.

The gene calls are TRBV29-1 and TRBJ2-5; D is unresolved. Sequenced sample: blood. The clonotype was recovered from a man between 65 and 80 years old in good health. The CDR3 region has the DNA TGCAGCGTTGGACGGGCCCAAGAGACCCAGTACTTC. Amino acid sequence: CSVGRAQETQYF.